This is a list of T cell receptor beta chains from one sample in a study of shared clonotypes between healthy human individuals. Libraries were prepared by immunoSEQ multiplex PCR; TCRdb keeps only in-frame clonotypes and omits some of them. The profile shows 1,500,000 or so clones, approximately 98.5% of them singletons. Sequences were obtained from naive CD4+ T cells sorted from blood. These receptors all stem from a young man in good health. The CDR3 runs from the conserved cysteine through the conserved F or W. Each record gives: CDR3 DNA, CDR3 protein, J gene, clone size, D gene, V gene. D genes are given only for firm matches. The size entry is marked missing in some rows and otherwise reads once, few, many or a size class.

DNA: TGTGCCAGCAGCCGGACTATTCAGGGAAAAAACGAGCAGTACTTC; CDR3: CASSRTIQGKNEQYF; J: TRBJ2-7; size: -; D: -; V: TRBV2
DNA: TGTGCCCTGCAGGGGGGCAGGGGGCCCTACGAGCAGTACTTC; CDR3: CALQGGRGPYEQYF; J: TRBJ2-7; size: -; D: TRBD1; V: TRBV30
DNA: TGTGCCAGCAGTTTATTCCCACCAAGCTATTCCAATGGCTACACCTTC; CDR3: CASSLFPPSYSNGYTF; J: TRBJ1-2; size: -; D: -; V: TRBV28
DNA: TGTGCCTGGGGAGGGGTCTCCTACAATGAGCAGTTCTTC; CDR3: CAWGGVSYNEQFF; J: TRBJ2-1; size: -; D: -; V: TRBV30
DNA: TGTGCCAGCTCACCACCGTGGACAGGGGAAAGTGGATATGGCTACACCTTC; CDR3: CASSPPWTGESGYGYTF; J: TRBJ1-2; size: -; D: TRBD1; V: TRBV18
DNA: TGTGCCAGCAGGGGACAGGGGCCGGGCACTGAAGCTTTCTTT; CDR3: CASRGQGPGTEAFF; J: TRBJ1-1; size: once; D: TRBD1; V: TRBV6-5
DNA: TGTGCCAGCAGCACCCAGACAGGGGGCACAGAGCAGTTCTTC; CDR3: CASSTQTGGTEQFF; J: TRBJ2-1; size: -; D: TRBD1; V: TRBV11-3
DNA: TGTGCCAGCAGCCCCCGGGGACTAGCGGGAGAAGCCAAAAACATTCAGTACTTC; CDR3: CASSPRGLAGEAKNIQYF; J: TRBJ2-4; size: -; D: TRBD2; V: TRBV11-1
DNA: TGTGCCAGCAGCCCCGGACTCCCTGGGGCCGGGGAGCTGTTTTTT; CDR3: CASSPGLPGAGELFF; J: TRBJ2-2; size: -; D: -; V: TRBV7-2
DNA: TGTGCCAGCAGCCGTGGTCAGGGGCCAAGCTCTGGAAACACCATATATTTT; CDR3: CASSRGQGPSSGNTIYF; J: TRBJ1-3; size: once; D: -; V: TRBV5-4
DNA: TGTGCCAGCAGCTTAGACGGGCTGAAAAACATTCAGTACTTC; CDR3: CASSLDGLKNIQYF; J: TRBJ2-4; size: -; D: -; V: TRBV7-2
DNA: TGTGCCAGCAGCGCATCCGGACTAGCGGCCACAGATACGCAGTATTTT; CDR3: CASSASGLAATDTQYF; J: TRBJ2-3; size: -; D: TRBD2; V: TRBV9
DNA: TGTGCCAGCAGTGCCGCGGGGGGGAACTATGGCTACACCTTC; CDR3: CASSAAGGNYGYTF; J: TRBJ1-2; size: -; D: -; V: TRBV28
DNA: TGTGCCATCAGTGTTGGCCCCGGGACTGAAGCTTTCTTT; CDR3: CAISVGPGTEAFF; J: TRBJ1-1; size: -; D: -; V: TRBV10-3
DNA: TGCAGCGTCGGTAAGGACAGGGGGGGCGACGAGCAGTACTTC; CDR3: CSVGKDRGGDEQYF; J: TRBJ2-7; size: -; D: TRBD1; V: TRBV29-1
DNA: TGTGCCAGCAGCCCCGGCAGGGATACGCAGTATTTT; CDR3: CASSPGRDTQYF; J: TRBJ2-3; size: -; D: -; V: TRBV11-3
DNA: TGTGCCTGGAGTTATGGGGGAGGCTACACCTTC; CDR3: CAWSYGGGYTF; J: TRBJ1-2; size: -; D: -; V: TRBV30
DNA: TGTGCCAGCAGTTCGGTGGGGACGGATGGCTACACCTTC; CDR3: CASSSVGTDGYTF; J: TRBJ1-2; size: -; D: -; V: TRBV27
DNA: TGTGCCTGGGACCAGGGGCCTGGAAACACCATATATTTT; CDR3: CAWDQGPGNTIYF; J: TRBJ1-3; size: -; D: -; V: TRBV30
DNA: TGTGCCAGCTCACCGGGGGGCAACCCCTACGAGCAGTACTTC; CDR3: CASSPGGNPYEQYF; J: TRBJ2-7; size: -; D: -; V: TRBV18
DNA: TGTGCCAGCAGAGGACAGCCCAATCAGCCCCAGCATTTT; CDR3: CASRGQPNQPQHF; J: TRBJ1-5; size: -; D: -; V: TRBV27
DNA: TGTGCCAGCAGCGAGGGGGGGACATCAGGAGAGACCCAGTACTTC; CDR3: CASSEGGTSGETQYF; J: TRBJ2-5; size: -; D: -; V: TRBV25-1
DNA: TGTGCCAGCAGCTTAGGGGGCGGGAGGGCCGAGGAGACCCAGTACTTC; CDR3: CASSLGGGRAEETQYF; J: TRBJ2-5; size: -; D: TRBD2; V: TRBV11-3
DNA: TGTGCCAGCAGTTCCACAACCAATCGACTAGCGGGAGGGGGCGAGCAGTACTTC; CDR3: CASSSTTNRLAGGGEQYF; J: TRBJ2-7; size: -; D: TRBD2; V: TRBV27
DNA: TGTGCCAGTAGTATAGCCTCGGACAGGGGGCTTGAAAAACTGTTTTTT; CDR3: CASSIASDRGLEKLFF; J: TRBJ1-4; size: -; D: TRBD1; V: TRBV19
DNA: TGCGCCAGCAGCCAAGACTTTAAGCCCCAGCATTTT; CDR3: CASSQDFKPQHF; J: TRBJ1-5; size: -; D: -; V: TRBV4-1
DNA: TGTGCCAGCAAAGAAGAGCTCCGTAGGGGCCAAGCCTACGAGCAGTACTTC; CDR3: CASKEELRRGQAYEQYF; J: TRBJ2-7; size: -; D: -; V: TRBV2
DNA: TGCAGCGTTGACCCAGGGATCACTGAAGCTTTCTTT; CDR3: CSVDPGITEAFF; J: TRBJ1-1; size: -; D: -; V: TRBV29-1
DNA: TGTGCCAGCAGTGTCCGGCTGGGCGCGGGCAATCAGCCCCAGCATTTT; CDR3: CASSVRLGAGNQPQHF; J: TRBJ1-5; size: -; D: -; V: TRBV28
DNA: TGTGCCAGCAGCCAAACGCGGGACATACTACACAATGAGCAGTTCTTC; CDR3: CASSQTRDILHNEQFF; J: TRBJ2-1; size: -; D: -; V: TRBV14
DNA: TGTGCCAGCAGGGGACAGGGGGCGCCCCGAAACACCATATATTTT; CDR3: CASRGQGAPRNTIYF; J: TRBJ1-3; size: -; D: TRBD1; V: TRBV5-8
DNA: TGCGCCAGCAGCTTGGGACGGGGCGAGCAGTACTTC; CDR3: CASSLGRGEQYF; J: TRBJ2-7; size: -; D: -; V: TRBV5-1
DNA: TGTGCCAGCAGTGCCGACAGGCCCACCGGGGAGCTGTTTTTT; CDR3: CASSADRPTGELFF; J: TRBJ2-2; size: -; D: -; V: TRBV28
DNA: TGTGCCAGCAGCTTTGGACAGGGGGAGGACAATGAGCAGTTCTTC; CDR3: CASSFGQGEDNEQFF; J: TRBJ2-1; size: -; D: TRBD1; V: TRBV5-7
DNA: TGTGCCAGCAGTGATTCGGGACTAGCGGGACATGCCTACAATGAGCAGTTCTTC; CDR3: CASSDSGLAGHAYNEQFF; J: TRBJ2-1; size: -; D: TRBD2; V: TRBV25-1
DNA: TGTGCCAGCAGCCACGGACAGGGGAAATCCTACGAGCAGTACTTC; CDR3: CASSHGQGKSYEQYF; J: TRBJ2-7; size: -; D: TRBD1; V: TRBV9
DNA: TGTGCCAGCAGACGGAGGGGTCCCTACGAGCAGTACTTC; CDR3: CASRRRGPYEQYF; J: TRBJ2-7; size: -; D: -; V: TRBV28
DNA: TGTGCCAGCAGTGAGTGGGGACTAGCGGATTACAATGAGCAGTTCTTC; CDR3: CASSEWGLADYNEQFF; J: TRBJ2-1; size: -; D: TRBD2; V: TRBV6-4
DNA: TGTGCCAGCAGCCCAGCGTTAGGGACAGAAGACTATAGCAATCAGCCCCAGCATTTT; CDR3: CASSPALGTEDYSNQPQHF; J: TRBJ1-5; size: -; D: TRBD1; V: TRBV4-2
DNA: TGTGCCAGCAGCTCCCGTACGGGTGGCAGGGGATCGATCTATGGCTACACCTTC; CDR3: CASSSRTGGRGSIYGYTF; J: TRBJ1-2; size: -; D: -; V: TRBV7-9
DNA: TGTGCCAGCAGTTTGTTGGGGGGGAAGACAGATACGCAGTATTTT; CDR3: CASSLLGGKTDTQYF; J: TRBJ2-3; size: -; D: TRBD2; V: TRBV28
DNA: TGTGCCAGCAGTAGTTGGGAGGCCACTGAAGCTTTCTTT; CDR3: CASSSWEATEAFF; J: TRBJ1-1; size: once; D: -; V: TRBV28
DNA: TGTGCCAGCAGTTTATTTTTCAGAGATACGCAGTATTTT; CDR3: CASSLFFRDTQYF; J: TRBJ2-3; size: -; D: -; V: TRBV28
DNA: TGTGCCAGCGGTCGGGAAGCTTGGAGTGAGCAGTTCTTC; CDR3: CASGREAWSEQFF; J: TRBJ2-1; size: -; D: -; V: TRBV9
DNA: TGCGCCAGCCAACATCGGGGGGGAGGGTACGAGCAGTACTTC; CDR3: CASQHRGGGYEQYF; J: TRBJ2-7; size: once; D: TRBD2; V: TRBV10-1
DNA: TGTGCCAGCAGCTTGGCCGGTGCATTAGGGAACACCGGGGAGCTGTTTTTT; CDR3: CASSLAGALGNTGELFF; J: TRBJ2-2; size: -; D: -; V: TRBV5-4
DNA: TGCGCCAGCAGCTTAACCCAGGGAGGGGGCGGTGAGCAGTTCTTC; CDR3: CASSLTQGGGGEQFF; J: TRBJ2-1; size: -; D: -; V: TRBV5-1
DNA: TGTGCCAGACAGGCTAATGAAAAACTGTTTTTT; CDR3: CARQANEKLFF; J: TRBJ1-4; size: -; D: -; V: TRBV6-4
DNA: TGTGCCAGCTCACCAATTTCGGGAGGGCCCTCAGATACGCAGTATTTT; CDR3: CASSPISGGPSDTQYF; J: TRBJ2-3; size: -; D: TRBD2; V: TRBV18
DNA: TGTGCCAGTACATCAGGGGCTCTTGCAACTAATGAAAAACTGTTTTTT; CDR3: CASTSGALATNEKLFF; J: TRBJ1-4; size: -; D: -; V: TRBV19
DNA: TGTGCCAGCTCGGTGACTAGCGGGAGATACAATGAGCAGTTCTTC; CDR3: CASSVTSGRYNEQFF; J: TRBJ2-1; size: -; D: TRBD2; V: TRBV28
DNA: TGTGCCAGCAGCCCGAGTCCAGGCCGGGATGAGCAGTTCTTC; CDR3: CASSPSPGRDEQFF; J: TRBJ2-1; size: -; D: -; V: TRBV11-2
DNA: TGCGCCAGCACCCCGGCTAGCGGGAGGGACGGAGTTGCCTACGAGCAGTACTTC; CDR3: CASTPASGRDGVAYEQYF; J: TRBJ2-7; size: -; D: TRBD2; V: TRBV10-2
DNA: TGTGCCAGCTCCCCTGCGGCAAGTTTGAGGACCTACAATGAGCAGTTCTTC; CDR3: CASSPAASLRTYNEQFF; J: TRBJ2-1; size: -; D: -; V: TRBV18
DNA: TGTGCCAGCTCATCGACGGAGGGACAGGGAGCCTCTGGGGCCAACGTCCTGACTTTC; CDR3: CASSSTEGQGASGANVLTF; J: TRBJ2-6; size: -; D: TRBD1; V: TRBV18
DNA: TGTGCCAGCAGCTTGGGCAGGGGTACCGGGGAGCTGTTTTTT; CDR3: CASSLGRGTGELFF; J: TRBJ2-2; size: -; D: -; V: TRBV5-4